This T cell receptor (beta chain) appears in the sequencing data of a study of blood T cell repertoires in COVID-19. Study as a whole: The study drew acute and convalescent COVID-19 samples from the United States, Italy and Spain.

Clinical histories supplied by participants themselves formed the basis of cohort assignment. Trimming left V 3 bases short and J 7 bases short, with 28 bases between. The CDR3 length is 18 residues. Germline CDR1 and CDR2: SGHRS and YFSETQ. Repertoires were generated with immunoSEQ multiplex PCR, while TCRdb's copy carries only in-frame clones and drops some. The sample carries fewer than 350,000 clones, 75% to 95% recorded once. The gene calls are TRBV5-1 and TRBJ1-2, with D perhaps TRBD1 (5 bases). The sequenced sample was PBMCs or T cells enriched from blood (not recorded which). This receptor was taken from a man aged 40-49 years who had been exposed to COVID-19. This chain's CDR3 is CASSSTDRIPQLLSGYTF. As DNA, the CDR3 is TGCGCCAGCAGCTCAACAGACAGAATACCCCAACTGTTGAGTGGCTACACCTTC.